This TCR beta chain was observed in a study of T cell changes during pregnancy in multiple sclerosis (dated by TCRdb to about 2019). General notes on the study: In women with multiple sclerosis, the researchers looked at how the T cell repertoire shifted as pregnancy progressed.

Remarks on this clone: The antigen it recognizes is unknown. It has no much larger one-base neighbor in the sample; base qualities were not kept.

Libraries were prepared through the immunoSEQ multiplex PCR assay. TCRdb took this table from immuneACCESS and kept in-frame rearrangements with V and J called. Such tables lack part of the clones; where checked against another copy, unresolved V genes explain under half of the gap, and the rest is unexplained. The sample contains around 26,000 clones, approximately 91% of them found a single time. Roughly 0.58% of the sample goes to the ten largest clones. Spanning cysteine to phenylalanine, the CDR3 consists of 13 amino acids. Only the CDR3 region is kept as DNA, spanning 39 bases read in frame from base 1. The CDR1 and CDR2 encoded by the germline V gene (reference sequence) are MNHNY and SVGAGI. At the junction V is shortened by 6 bases and J by 5 bases, with 12 bases in between.

Rearrangement joined TRBV6-6 to TRBJ2-3, with TRBD1 perhaps the D gene, on 5 matching bases. The origin of this receptor is a female donor in good health, enrolled as a control in a pregnancy study. The starting material was CD4+ T cells from peripheral blood mononuclear cells, obtained in the first trimester of pregnancy. The base sequence is TGTGCCAGCAGGTCAGGGTTTAAAGATACGCAGTATTTT. This translates into CASRSGFKDTQYF.